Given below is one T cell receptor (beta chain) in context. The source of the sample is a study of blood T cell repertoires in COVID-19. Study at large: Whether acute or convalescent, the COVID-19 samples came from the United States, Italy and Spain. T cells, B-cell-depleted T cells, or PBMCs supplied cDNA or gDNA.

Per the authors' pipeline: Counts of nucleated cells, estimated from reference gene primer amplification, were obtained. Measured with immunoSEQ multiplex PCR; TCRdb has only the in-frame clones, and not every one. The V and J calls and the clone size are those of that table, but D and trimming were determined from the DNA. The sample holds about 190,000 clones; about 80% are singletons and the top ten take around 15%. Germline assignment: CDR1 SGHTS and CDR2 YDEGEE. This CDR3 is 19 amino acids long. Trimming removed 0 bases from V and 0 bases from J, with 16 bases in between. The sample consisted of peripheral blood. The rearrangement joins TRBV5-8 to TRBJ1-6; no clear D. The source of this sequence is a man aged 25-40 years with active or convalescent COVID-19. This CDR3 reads CASSLAGLSRSSYNSPLHF. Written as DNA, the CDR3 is TGTGCCAGCAGCTTGGCCGGACTAAGCCGGAGCTCCTATAATTCACCCCTCCACTTT.